This T cell receptor beta chain was captured by sequencing in a study of a mutant IDH1 vaccine in newly diagnosed glioma. Study context: Eight vaccinations were given in weeks 1, 3, 5, 7, 11, 15, 19 and 23.

Time point of the sample: week 23, last vaccination. Mutant IDH1 20-mer peptide, at 300 ug, made up each vaccine dose, with topical imiquimod. On this clone itself: Its matching antigen is unknown.

There are 13 residues in the CDR3. Germline assignment: CDR1 MNHNY and CDR2 SVGAGI (reference sequence). V dropped 2 bases and J dropped 9 bases, with 14 bases sitting between them. Clones were read by immunoSEQ multiplex PCR, and TCRdb kept only the in-frame ones, dropping some. The sample yields about 67,000 clones, 84% seen once. The TCR comes from a young man with glioma. J is TRBJ2-7 and V is TRBV6-6; D tentatively reads TRBD1 or TRBD2 (5 bases each). The material was PBMCs, obtained from a glioma patient whose treatment included an IDH1 peptide vaccine. The CDR3 sequence: CASSYPGTPVQYF. For the CDR3, the DNA is TGTGCCAGCAGTTACCCCGGGACCCCGGTGCAGTACTTC.